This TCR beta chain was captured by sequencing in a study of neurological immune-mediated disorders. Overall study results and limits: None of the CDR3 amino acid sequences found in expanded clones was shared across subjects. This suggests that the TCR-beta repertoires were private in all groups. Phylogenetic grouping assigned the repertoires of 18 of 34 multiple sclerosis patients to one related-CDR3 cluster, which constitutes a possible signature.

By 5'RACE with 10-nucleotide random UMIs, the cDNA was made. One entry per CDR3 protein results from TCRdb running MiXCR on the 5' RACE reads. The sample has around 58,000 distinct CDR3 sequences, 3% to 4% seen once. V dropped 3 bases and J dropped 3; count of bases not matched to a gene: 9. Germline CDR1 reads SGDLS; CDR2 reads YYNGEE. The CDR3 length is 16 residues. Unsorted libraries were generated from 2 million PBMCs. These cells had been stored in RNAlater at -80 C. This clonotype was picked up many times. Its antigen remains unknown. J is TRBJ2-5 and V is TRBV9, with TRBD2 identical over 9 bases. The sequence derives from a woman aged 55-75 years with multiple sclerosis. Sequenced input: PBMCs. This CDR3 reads CASSGLLGLAEETQYF. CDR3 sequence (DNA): TGTGCCAGCAGCGGGCTATTGGGACTAGCTGAAGAGACCCAGTACTTC.